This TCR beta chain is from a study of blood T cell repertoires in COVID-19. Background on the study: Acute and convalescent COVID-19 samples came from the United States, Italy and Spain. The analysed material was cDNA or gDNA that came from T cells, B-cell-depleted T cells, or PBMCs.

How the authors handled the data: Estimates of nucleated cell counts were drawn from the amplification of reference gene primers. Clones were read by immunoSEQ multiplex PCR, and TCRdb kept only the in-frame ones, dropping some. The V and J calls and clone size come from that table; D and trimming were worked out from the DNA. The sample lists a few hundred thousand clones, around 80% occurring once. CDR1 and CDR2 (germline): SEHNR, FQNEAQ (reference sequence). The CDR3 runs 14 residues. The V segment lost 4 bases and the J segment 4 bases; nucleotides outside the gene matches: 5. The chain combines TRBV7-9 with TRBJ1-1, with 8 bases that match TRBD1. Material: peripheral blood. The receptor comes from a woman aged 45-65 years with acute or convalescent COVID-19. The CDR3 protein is CASSSSTGVTEAFF. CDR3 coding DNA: TGTGCCAGCAGCTCATCGACAGGGGTCACTGAAGCTTTCTTT. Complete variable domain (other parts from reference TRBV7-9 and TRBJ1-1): DTGVSQNPRHKITKRGQNVTFRCDPISEHNRLYWYRQTLGQGPEFLTYFQNEAQLEKSRLLSDRFSAERPKGSFSTLEIQRTEQGDSAMYLCASSSSTGVTEAFFGQGTRLTVV.